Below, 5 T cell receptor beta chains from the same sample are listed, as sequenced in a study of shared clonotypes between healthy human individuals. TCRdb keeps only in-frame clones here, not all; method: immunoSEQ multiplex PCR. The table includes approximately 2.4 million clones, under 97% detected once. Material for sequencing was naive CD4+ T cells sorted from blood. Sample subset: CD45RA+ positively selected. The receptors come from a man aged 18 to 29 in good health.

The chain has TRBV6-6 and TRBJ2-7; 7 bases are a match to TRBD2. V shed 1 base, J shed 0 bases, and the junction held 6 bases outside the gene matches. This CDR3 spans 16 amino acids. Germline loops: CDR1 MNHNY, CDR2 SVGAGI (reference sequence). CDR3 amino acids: CASSYLGRVNSYEQYF. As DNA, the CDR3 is TGTGCCAGCAGTTACTTAGGGAGGGTAAACTCCTACGAGCAGTACTTC.

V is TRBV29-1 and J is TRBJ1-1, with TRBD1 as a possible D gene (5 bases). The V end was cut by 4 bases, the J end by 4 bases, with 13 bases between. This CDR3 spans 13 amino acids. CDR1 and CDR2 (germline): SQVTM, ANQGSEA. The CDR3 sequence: CSVALGLSTEAFF. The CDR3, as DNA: TGCAGCGTTGCTCTGGGGCTAAGCACTGAAGCTTTCTTT.

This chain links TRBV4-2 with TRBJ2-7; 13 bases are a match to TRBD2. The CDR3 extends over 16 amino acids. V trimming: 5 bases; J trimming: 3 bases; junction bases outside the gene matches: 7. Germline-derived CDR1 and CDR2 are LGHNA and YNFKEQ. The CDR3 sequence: CASSETGTSGVYEQYF. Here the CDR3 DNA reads TGTGCCAGCAGCGAAACCGGGACTAGCGGGGTCTACGAGCAGTACTTC.

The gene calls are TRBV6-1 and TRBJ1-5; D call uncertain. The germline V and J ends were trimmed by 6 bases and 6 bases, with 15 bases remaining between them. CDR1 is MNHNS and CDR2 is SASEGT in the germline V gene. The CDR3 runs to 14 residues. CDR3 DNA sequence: TGTGCCAGCAGGGGCGGCGGATCGGTTCAGCCCCAGCATTTT. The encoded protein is CASRGGGSVQPQHF.

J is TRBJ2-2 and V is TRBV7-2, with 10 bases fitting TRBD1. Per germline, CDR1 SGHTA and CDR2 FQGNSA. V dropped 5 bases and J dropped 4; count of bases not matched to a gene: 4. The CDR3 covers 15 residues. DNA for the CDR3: TGTGCCAGCAGCCCTCGGGACAGGGGCACCGGGGAGCTGTTTTTT. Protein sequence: CASSPRDRGTGELFF. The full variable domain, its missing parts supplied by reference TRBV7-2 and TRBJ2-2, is GAGVSQSPSNKVTEKGKDVELRCDPISGHTALYWYRQSLGQGLEFLIYFQGNSAPDKSGLPSDRFSAERTGGSVSTLTIQRTQQEDSAVYLCASSPRDRGTGELFFGEGSRLTVL.